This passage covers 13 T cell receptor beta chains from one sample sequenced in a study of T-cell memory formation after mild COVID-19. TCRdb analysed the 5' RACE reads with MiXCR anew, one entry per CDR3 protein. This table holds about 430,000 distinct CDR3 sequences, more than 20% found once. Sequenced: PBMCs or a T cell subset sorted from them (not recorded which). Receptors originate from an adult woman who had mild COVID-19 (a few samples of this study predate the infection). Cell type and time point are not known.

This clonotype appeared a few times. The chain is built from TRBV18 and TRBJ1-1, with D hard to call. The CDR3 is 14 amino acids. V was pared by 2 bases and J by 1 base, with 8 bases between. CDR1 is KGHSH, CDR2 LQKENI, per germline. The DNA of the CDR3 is TGTGCCAGCTCACCAAGCGCCAGGAACACTGAAGCTTTCTTT. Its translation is CASSPSARNTEAFF.

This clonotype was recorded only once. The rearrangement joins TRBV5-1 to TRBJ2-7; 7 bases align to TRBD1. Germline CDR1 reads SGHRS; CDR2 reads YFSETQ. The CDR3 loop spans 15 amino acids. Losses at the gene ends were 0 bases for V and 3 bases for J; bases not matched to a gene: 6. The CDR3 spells CASSLGLGQIYEQYF. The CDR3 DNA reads TGCGCCAGCAGCTTGGGACTGGGACAGATCTACGAGCAGTACTTC. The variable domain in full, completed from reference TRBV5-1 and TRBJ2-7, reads KAGVTQTPRYLIKTRGQQVTLSCSPISGHRSVSWYQQTPGQGLQFLFEYFSETQRNKGNFPGRFSGRQFSNSRSEMNVSTLELGDSALYLCASSLGLGQIYEQYFGPGTRLTVT.

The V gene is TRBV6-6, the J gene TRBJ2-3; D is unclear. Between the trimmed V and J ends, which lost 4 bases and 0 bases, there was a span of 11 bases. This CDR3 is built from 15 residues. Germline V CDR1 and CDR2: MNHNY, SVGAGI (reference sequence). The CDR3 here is CASSSQGLSTDTQYF. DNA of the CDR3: TGTGCCAGCAGTTCCCAAGGATTAAGCACAGATACGCAGTATTTT.

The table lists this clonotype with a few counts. Here the CDR3 DNA reads TGTGCCAGCAGCTTAGAGCCCATGAAGGTGGGCGAATATGGCTACACCTTC. Its translation: CASSLEPMKVGEYGYTF. This chain uses TRBV7-6 with TRBJ1-2; D remains unclear. The CDR3 extends over 17 amino acids. Deletions cut 1 base from V and 5 bases from J, with 20 bases between. CDR1 SGHVS and CDR2 FNYEAQ come from the germline V gene.

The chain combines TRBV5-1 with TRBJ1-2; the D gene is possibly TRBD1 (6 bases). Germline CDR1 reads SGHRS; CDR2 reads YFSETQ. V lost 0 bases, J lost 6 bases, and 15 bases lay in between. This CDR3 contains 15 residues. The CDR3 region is CASSLDGGLIDGYTF. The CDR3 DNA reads TGCGCCAGCAGCTTGGATGGGGGGCTTATCGATGGCTACACCTTC.

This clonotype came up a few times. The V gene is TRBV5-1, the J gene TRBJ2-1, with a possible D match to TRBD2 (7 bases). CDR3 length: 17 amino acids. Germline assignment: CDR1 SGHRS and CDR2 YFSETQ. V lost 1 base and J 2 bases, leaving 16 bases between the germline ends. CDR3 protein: CASSLTGGGGPYNEQFF. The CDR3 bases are TGCGCCAGCAGCTTGACCGGGGGAGGGGGACCCTACAATGAGCAGTTCTTC.

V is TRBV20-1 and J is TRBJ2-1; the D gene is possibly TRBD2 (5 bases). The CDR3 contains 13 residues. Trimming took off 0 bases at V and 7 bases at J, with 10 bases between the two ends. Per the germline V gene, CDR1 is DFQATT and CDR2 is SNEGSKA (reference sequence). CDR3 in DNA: TGCAGTGCTAGAGAGAATAGCGCAAATGAGCAGTTCTTC. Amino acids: CSARENSANEQFF.

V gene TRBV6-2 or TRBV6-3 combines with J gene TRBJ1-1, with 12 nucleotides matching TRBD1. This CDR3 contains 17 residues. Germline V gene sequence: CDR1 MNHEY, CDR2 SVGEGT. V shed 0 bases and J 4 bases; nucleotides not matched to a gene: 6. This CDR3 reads CASSYSGDRGLATEAFF. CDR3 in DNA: TGTGCCAGCAGTTACTCGGGGGACAGGGGGCTGGCCACTGAAGCTTTCTTT.

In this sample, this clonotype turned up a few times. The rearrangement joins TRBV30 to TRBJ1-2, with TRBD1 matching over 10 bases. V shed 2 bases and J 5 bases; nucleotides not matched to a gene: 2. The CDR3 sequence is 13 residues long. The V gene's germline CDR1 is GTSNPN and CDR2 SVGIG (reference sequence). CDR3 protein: CAWSWDRGYGYTF. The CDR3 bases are TGTGCCTGGAGTTGGGACAGGGGATATGGCTACACCTTC.

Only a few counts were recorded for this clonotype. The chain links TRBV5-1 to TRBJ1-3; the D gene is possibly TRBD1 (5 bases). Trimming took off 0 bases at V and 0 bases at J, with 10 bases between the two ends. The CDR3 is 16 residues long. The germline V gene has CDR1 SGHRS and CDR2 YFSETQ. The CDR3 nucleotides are TGCGCCAGCAGCTTGGTGGGGCCCGCCTCTGGAAACACCATATATTTT. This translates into CASSLVGPASGNTIYF. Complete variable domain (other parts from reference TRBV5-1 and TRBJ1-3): KAGVTQTPRYLIKTRGQQVTLSCSPISGHRSVSWYQQTPGQGLQFLFEYFSETQRNKGNFPGRFSGRQFSNSRSEMNVSTLELGDSALYLCASSLVGPASGNTIYFGEGSWLTVV.

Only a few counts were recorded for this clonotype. The CDR3: CATRSGAFNTGELFF. CDR3 DNA: TGTGCCACCAGGTCCGGGGCCTTCAACACCGGGGAGCTGTTTTTT. The chain uses TRBV24-1 and TRBJ2-2, with D perhaps matching TRBD1 or TRBD2 (5 bases each). V was trimmed by 7 bases and J by 2 bases, leaving 13 bases between them. Per the germline V gene, CDR1 is KGHDR and CDR2 is SFDVKD. The CDR3 runs to 15 residues.

The CDR3 DNA sequence: TGTGCCAGCAGCTTAATCCAGGCTGGAAACACCATATATTTT. This encodes CASSLIQAGNTIYF. V and J are TRBV13 and TRBJ1-3; no firm D call. The germline V gene has CDR1 PRHDT and CDR2 FYEKMQ (reference sequence). V lost 2 bases and J lost 2, with 7 bases in between. This CDR3 has 14 residues.

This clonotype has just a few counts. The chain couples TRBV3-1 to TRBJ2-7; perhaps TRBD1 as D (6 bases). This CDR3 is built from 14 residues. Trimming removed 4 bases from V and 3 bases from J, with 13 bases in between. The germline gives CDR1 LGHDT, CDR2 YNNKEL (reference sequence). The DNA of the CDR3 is TGTGCCAGCAGCCGTTACAGGGTGGACTACGAGCAGTACTTC. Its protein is CASSRYRVDYEQYF.